The 28 T cell receptor beta chains listed next were all sequenced from one sample in a study of PD-1 blockade in classical Hodgkin lymphoma. Time point reported: cycle 4 day 1 (C4D1), after 6 weeks of nivolumab. Brentuximab vedotin exposure varied among the patients, all of whom had relapsed after autologous stem cell transplantation. It was by magnetic negative selection that CD4+ T cells were purified from thawed PBMCs. The assay was immunoSEQ multiplex PCR, and TCRdb's table has in-frame clones only and misses some. The data show around 37,000 clones, about 90% seen once. Sequenced here: CD4+ T cells from blood, sampled before the fourth cycle of nivolumab. Source of these receptors: a human donor with classical Hodgkin lymphoma.

The V call is TRBV27, the J call TRBJ1-2, with D unresolved. V was cut by 3 bases and J by 2 bases, with 13 bases left in between. The CDR3 has 15 residues. CDR1 is MNHEY, CDR2 SMNVEV, per germline (reference sequence). The CDR3 region has the DNA TGTGCCAGCAGTTTTGACCCTGGACTGAACTATGGCTACACCTTC. This translates into CASSFDPGLNYGYTF.

The chain links TRBV5-1 to TRBJ1-5; possible D gene TRBD1, 5 bases. V was pared by 0 bases and J by 0 bases, with 16 bases between. Looked up from germline, CDR1 is SGHRS and CDR2 is YFSETQ. The CDR3 sequence is 18 residues long. Here the CDR3 reads CASSLAPGTPYSNQPQHF. In DNA form, the CDR3 reads TGCGCCAGCAGCTTGGCCCCCGGGACCCCCTATAGCAATCAGCCCCAGCATTTT. Full variable domain (missing parts from reference TRBV5-1 and TRBJ1-5): KAGVTQTPRYLIKTRGQQVTLSCSPISGHRSVSWYQQTPGQGLQFLFEYFSETQRNKGNFPGRFSGRQFSNSRSEMNVSTLELGDSALYLCASSLAPGTPYSNQPQHFGDGTRLSIL.

The rearrangement links TRBV5-4 to TRBJ2-3; no reliable D call. V gave up 0 bases and J gave up 1 base, with 6 bases separating them. CDR3 length: 14 residues. Germline V gene lookup returns CDR1 SGHNT and CDR2 YYREEE (reference sequence). The CDR3 region has the DNA TGTGCCAGCAGCTTGGGGCTAGGCACAGATACGCAGTATTTT. Amino acid sequence: CASSLGLGTDTQYF.

The V and J genes are TRBV11-2 and TRBJ2-5; D may be TRBD2 (5 bases). This CDR3 region has 13 residues. V gave up 3 bases and J gave up 4 bases, with 9 bases separating them. Per the germline V gene, CDR1 is SGHAT and CDR2 is FQNNGV. CDR3 DNA sequence: TGTGCCAGCAGCTTCGGGAAGGGAGAGACCCAGTACTTC. Translating it yields CASSFGKGETQYF.

This chain links TRBV19 with TRBJ2-4; the D gene could be TRBD1 or TRBD2 (5 bases each). V was cut by 1 base and J by 4 bases, with 20 bases left in between. Germline CDR1 reads LNHDA; CDR2 reads SQIVND (reference sequence). The CDR3 sequence is 18 residues long. The CDR3 nucleotides read TGTGCCAGTAGTATAGGTGTGTTCGGGGCCACCAAAAAAAACATTCAGTACTTC. This translates into CASSIGVFGATKKNIQYF.

CDR3 nucleotide sequence: TGTGCCAGCAGCCCGCTAGTGACCACAGATACGCAGTATTTT. This translates into CASSPLVTTDTQYF. The rearrangement links TRBV7-8 to TRBJ2-3; no reliable D call. V gave up 5 bases and J gave up 2 bases, with 11 bases separating them. This CDR3 is built from 14 residues. Per germline, CDR1 SGHVS and CDR2 FQNEAQ.

This sequence joins TRBV6-5 and TRBJ2-1, with 7 bases matching TRBD2. The CDR3 has 15 residues. V gave up 4 bases and J gave up 0 bases; unmatched junction bases: 3. Germline-derived CDR1 and CDR2 are MNHEY and SVGAGI. In DNA, the CDR3 is TGTGCCAGCAGTTTAAGCGGGGTCTCCTACAATGAGCAGTTCTTC. Amino acid sequence: CASSLSGVSYNEQFF.

This rearrangement joins TRBV30 to TRBJ1-1; TRBD1 aligns across 9 bases. The ends lost 2 bases at V and 5 bases at J; junction bases unmatched: 6. Germline CDR1 GTSNPN, CDR2 SVGIG (reference sequence). This CDR3 has 14 amino acids. The DNA of the CDR3 is TGTGCCTGGAGTTTCCGACAGGGGGGTACTGAAGCTTTCTTT. This gives the protein CAWSFRQGGTEAFF. Full variable domain (rest looked up from reference TRBV30 and TRBJ1-1): SQTIHQWPATLVQPVGSPLSLECTVEGTSNPNLYWYRQAAGRGLQLLFYSVGIGQISSEVPQNLSASRPQDRQFILSSKKLLLSDSGFYLCAWSFRQGGTEAFFGQGTRLTVV.

The chain carries TRBV2 and TRBJ1-5, with D possibly being TRBD1 (5 bases). Trimming shortened V by 4 bases and J by 12 bases, and 10 bases separated the two germline ends. The CDR3 length is 11 residues. Germline assignment: CDR1 SNHLY and CDR2 FYNNEI. CDR3 region: CASSGPQDQHF. CDR3 nucleotide sequence: TGTGCCAGCAGTGGCCCACAGGACCAGCATTTT.

The chain couples TRBV5-1 to TRBJ2-7, with a tentative D call TRBD2 (6 bases). Germline loops: CDR1 SGHRS, CDR2 YFSETQ. The V end was cut by 0 bases, the J end by 3 bases, with 19 bases between. This CDR3 is 17 amino acids long. The chain's CDR3 is CASSLGGGTPTFYEQYF. DNA of the CDR3: TGCGCCAGCAGCTTGGGTGGGGGGACTCCGACCTTCTACGAGCAGTACTTC.

The rearrangement joins TRBV2 to TRBJ2-7; D is unclear. V gave up 7 bases and J gave up 6 bases, with 13 bases separating them. The CDR3 totals 12 residues. Germline V gene lookup returns CDR1 SNHLY and CDR2 FYNNEI. The CDR3 loop reads CASTPRFGEQYF. CDR3 DNA: TGTGCCAGCACTCCCCGGTTCGGCGAGCAGTACTTC. Full variable domain (missing parts from reference TRBV2 and TRBJ2-7): EPEVTQTPSHQVTQMGQEVILRCVPISNHLYFYWYRQILGQKVEFLVSFYNNEISEKSEIFDDQFSVERPDGSNFTLKIRSTKLEDSAMYFCASTPRFGEQYFGPGTRLTVT.

CDR3 in DNA: TGTGCCAGCAGTTTAAGCATAGGTTTCCAAGTCTTAAACTATGGCTACACCTTC. It specifies CASSLSIGFQVLNYGYTF. The rearrangement joins TRBV28 to TRBJ1-2, with D hard to call. The V end was cut by 2 bases, the J end by 2 bases, with 21 bases between. The CDR3 totals 18 residues. Germline values: CDR1 MDHEN, CDR2 SYDVKM.

V usage is TRBV18 and J usage is TRBJ2-3; D is unresolved. CDR3 length: 12 amino acids. Trimming pared 8 bases from V and 0 bases from J, leaving 6 bases between. The germline CDR1 and CDR2 sequences are KGHSH and LQKENI. CDR3 sequence: CASHSSTDTQYF. In DNA form, the CDR3 reads TGTGCCAGCCATTCTAGCACAGATACGCAGTATTTT.

This clone was observed once. This chain links TRBV5-6 with TRBJ2-5; TRBD2 matches at 11 bases. Germline trimming cut 5 bases from V and 3 bases from J; bases unmatched to any gene: 6. CDR1 SGHDT and CDR2 YYEEEE come from the germline V gene. The CDR3 is 15 residues long. CDR3 bases: TGTGCCAGCAGTACGACTAGCGGGATAAAAGAGACCCAGTACTTC. Residues: CASSTTSGIKETQYF.

The V call is TRBV27, the J call TRBJ1-4; D not resolved. The CDR3 length is 14 residues. Germline V gene sequence: CDR1 MNHEY, CDR2 SMNVEV (reference sequence). Trimming left V 3 bases short and J 7 bases short, with 12 bases between. The CDR3 sequence is CASSFRRGSEKLFF. CDR3 DNA: TGTGCCAGCAGTTTTCGGCGCGGGAGTGAAAAACTGTTTTTT. Based on the CDR3 plus reference TRBV27 and TRBJ1-4, the full variable domain is EAQVTQNPRYLITVTGKKLTVTCSQNMNHEYMSWYRQDPGLGLRQIYYSMNVEVTDKGDVPEGYKVSRKEKRNFPLILESPSPNQTSLYFCASSFRRGSEKLFFGSGTQLSVL.

This chain connects TRBV30 to TRBJ2-1; D remains ambiguous. V lost 3 bases and J lost 10, with 16 bases in between. Germline CDR1 GTSNPN, CDR2 SVGIG (reference sequence). CDR3 length equals 13 residues. CDR3 nucleotides: TGTGCCTGGAGACCCGATAGGGTTGAGGAGCAGTTCTTC. This gives the protein CAWRPDRVEEQFF.

J is TRBJ1-1 and V is TRBV29-1, with unresolved D. The CDR3 extends over 13 amino acids. CDR1 is SQVTM, CDR2 ANQGSEA, per germline. Deletions cut 3 bases from V and 1 base from J, with 9 bases between. The DNA for the CDR3 is TGCAGCGTTGAGAGTACCTCGAACACTGAAGCTTTCTTT. Residues: CSVESTSNTEAFF.

The CDR3 DNA follows: TGTGCCAGCAGCTTAGTCACCGGTAGGGGCGAAAAACTGTTTTTT. Protein sequence: CASSLVTGRGEKLFF. V usage is TRBV7-6 and J usage is TRBJ1-4, with TRBD1 as a possible D gene (5 bases). The CDR3 has 15 residues. The V gene lost 1 base and the J gene lost 8 bases, with 14 bases spanning the gap. CDR1 is SGHVS and CDR2 is FNYEAQ in the germline V gene. The variable domain in full, with the rest retrieved from reference TRBV7-6 and TRBJ1-4, is GAGVSQSPRYKVTKRGQDVALRCDPISGHVSLYWYRQALGQGPEFLTYFNYEAQQDKSGLPNDRFSAERPEGSISTLTIQRTEQRDSAMYRCASSLVTGRGEKLFFGSGTQLSVL.

The chain joins TRBV6-5 to TRBJ2-3; 7 bases match TRBD2. The CDR3 has 15 residues. Germline CDR1 MNHEY, CDR2 SVGAGI. V lost 5 bases, J lost 8 bases, and 13 bases stayed unmatched. The CDR3 nucleotides are TGTGCCAGCAGTCCGGCTAGCGCCCAGCGGGGTACGCAGTATTTT. It codes for CASSPASAQRGTQYF.

V and J are TRBV19 and TRBJ1-5; 8 bases map to TRBD1. With V trimmed by 4 bases and J by 7 bases, 3 bases remained unmatched. CDR1 is LNHDA and CDR2 is SQIVND in the germline V gene (reference sequence). The CDR3 totals 13 residues. In DNA, the CDR3 is TGTGCCAGTAGTAGGGACAGGAACCAGCCCCAGCATTTT. This encodes CASSRDRNQPQHF.

This chain joins TRBV19 and TRBJ1-1; D gene unclear. Germline CDR1 LNHDA, CDR2 SQIVND (reference sequence). V lost 3 bases, J lost 2 bases, and 10 bases lay in between. This CDR3 contains 14 residues. CDR3 amino acids: CASSMAGVNTEAFF. As DNA, the CDR3 is TGTGCCAGTAGTATGGCAGGAGTAAACACTGAAGCTTTCTTT.

This clone was counted once. The V gene is TRBV30, the J gene TRBJ2-5; D may be TRBD2 (5 bases). Trimming shortened V by 0 bases and J by 5 bases, and 13 bases separated the two germline ends. Germline V lookup: CDR1 GTSNPN, CDR2 SVGIG (reference sequence). CDR3 size: 14 residues. The CDR3 region is CAWSVLWERETQYF. In nucleotides, the CDR3 is TGTGCCTGGAGTGTCTTGTGGGAGCGGGAGACCCAGTACTTC.

The gene calls are TRBV11-2 and TRBJ2-7; 7 bases map to TRBD1. With 9 bases clipped from V and 2 bases from J, the junction kept 10 bases outside the gene matches. The germline gives CDR1 SGHAT, CDR2 FQNNGV. The CDR3 spans 14 residues. Here the CDR3 DNA reads TGTGCCAGTAGGGGATGGACAGGAACCTACGAGCAGTACTTC. Translating it yields CASRGWTGTYEQYF.

The sample holds a few counts of this clone. The chain links TRBV19 to TRBJ1-1, with D unresolved. Trimming stripped 6 bases from V and 7 bases from J, with 24 bases between. This CDR3 contains 16 residues. Germline V gene sequence: CDR1 LNHDA, CDR2 SQIVND (reference sequence). CDR3 nucleotide sequence: TGTGCCAGTAGCAGGATTTGGCAAGGGCCCCTCCATGAAGCTTTCTTT. It translates to CASSRIWQGPLHEAFF.

This chain links TRBV29-1 with TRBJ2-7; 11 bases are a match to TRBD2. Germline CDR1 and CDR2: SQVTM and ANQGSEA. This CDR3 spans 14 amino acids. V gave up 0 bases and J gave up 4 bases; unmatched junction bases: 2. The CDR3 loop is CSVEDSGRGYEQYF. Here the CDR3 DNA reads TGCAGCGTTGAAGATAGCGGGAGGGGGTACGAGCAGTACTTC.

Written as DNA, the CDR3 is TGTGCCAGAGGGGTGGGGACAGAAGCTTTCTTT. Its protein product is CARGVGTEAFF. The rearrangement links TRBV7-5 to TRBJ1-1; the table calls TRBD1, which could not be checked here. TRBV7-5 is a pseudogene segment. The CDR3 spans 11 residues.

This chain uses TRBV19 with TRBJ2-7, with D hard to call. The V and J ends lost 3 bases and 6 bases respectively, with 9 bases between them. The CDR3 contains 12 residues. The V gene's germline CDR1 is LNHDA and CDR2 SQIVND (reference sequence). The CDR3 DNA follows: TGTGCCAGTAGTATCGTGCCCGGCGAGCAGTACTTC. Translated: CASSIVPGEQYF. The full variable domain, in which reference TRBV19 and TRBJ2-7 provide the parts outside the CDR3, is DGGITQSPKYLFRKEGQNVTLSCEQNLNHDAMYWYRQDPGQGLRLIYYSQIVNDFQKGDIAEGYSVSREKKESFPLTVTSAQKNPTAFYLCASSIVPGEQYFGPGTRLTVT.

The chain is built from TRBV4-2 and TRBJ1-5; 7 nucleotides align to TRBD1. Looked up from germline, CDR1 is LGHNA and CDR2 is YNFKEQ. Trimming at V came to 0 bases and at J to 7 bases, leaving 9 bases not matched to a gene. CDR3 length: 16 amino acids. The CDR3 DNA reads as TGTGCCAGCAGCCAAGATGGCCAGGGGGGAGGGCAGCCCCAGCATTTT. This sequence encodes CASSQDGQGGGQPQHF.